The 2 T cell receptor beta chains listed next were all sequenced from one sample in a study of response to subunit inactivated influenza vaccine. TCRdb fed the RT-PCR reads into MiXCR, producing one record per CDR3 protein. The table has about 500,000 distinct CDR3 sequences, about 17% seen once; the top ten hold around 3%. The specimen was CD4+ T cells sorted from PBMCs, collected less than 25 months after vaccination. These receptors were collected from a man between 50 and 75 years old who received an inactivated influenza vaccine.

A few counts support this clonotype. The chain is built from TRBV28 and TRBJ2-7; 10 nucleotides match TRBD1. Germline CDR1 reads MDHEN; CDR2 reads SYDVKM. V shed 6 bases, J shed 4 bases, and the junction held 12 bases outside the gene matches. The CDR3 is made up of 16 amino acids. The CDR3 loop reads CASRGAGGQGYYEQYF. The CDR3 coding sequence is TGTGCCAGCAGAGGGGCAGGGGGACAGGGGTATTACGAGCAGTACTTC.

This clonotype came up many times. V is TRBV28 and J is TRBJ1-4, with 9 bases matching TRBD1. CDR3 length: 14 residues. Germline trimming cut 4 bases from V and 10 bases from J; bases unmatched to any gene: 7. In germline, CDR1 is MDHEN, CDR2 SYDVKM. The CDR3 coding sequence is TGTGCCAGCAGTTCGACGGGACAGGGTTCAAAACTGTTTTTT. It is translated as CASSSTGQGSKLFF.